These 25 T cell receptor beta chains were sequenced from one sample in a study of T cell changes during pregnancy in multiple sclerosis (dated by TCRdb to the late 2010s). Libraries were built with the immunoSEQ multiplex PCR assay. TCRdb holds this immuneACCESS table with in-frame rearrangements only. Some clones are missing; in checked studies, unresolved V genes explain under half, and the rest has no known cause. A total of over 45,000 clones appear in this sample, roughly 90% of them only once. The ten most abundant clones make up less than 2% of the sample. The source was peripheral blood, collected in the first trimester of pregnancy. The receptor source for this set is a female donor with multiple sclerosis, enrolled in a pregnancy study.

The genes are TRBV19 and TRBJ1-6; D is possibly TRBD1 (6 bases). This CDR3 is built from 15 residues. Deletions cut 3 bases from V and 6 bases from J, with 12 bases between. The germline gives CDR1 LNHDA, CDR2 SQIVND (reference sequence). The CDR3 bases are TGTGCCAGTAGTATCTTACAGGGACCTAATTCACCCCTCCACTTT. Its protein is CASSILQGPNSPLHF.

The chain is built from TRBV18 and TRBJ2-1; 9 bases line up with TRBD1. J was trimmed by 10 bases and V by 8 bases; bases with no gene match: 9. There are 13 residues in the CDR3. CDR1 KGHSH and CDR2 LQKENI come from the germline V gene. The CDR3 spells CASGITGGTEQFF. CDR3 coding DNA: TGTGCCAGCGGGATCACAGGGGGCACCGAGCAGTTCTTC.

The chain couples TRBV7-6 to TRBJ1-2, with 10 bases lining up with TRBD1. Losses at the gene ends were 5 bases for V and 8 bases for J; bases not matched to a gene: 5. CDR3 length: 13 amino acids. Per germline, CDR1 SGHVS and CDR2 FNYEAQ. The CDR3 sequence: CASSHGQGVGYTF. CDR3 nucleotide sequence: TGTGCCAGCAGCCACGGACAGGGGGTCGGCTACACCTTC.

The chain uses TRBV29-1 and TRBJ1-2, with D possibly being TRBD1 (6 bases). V shed 0 bases and J shed 3 bases, with 11 bases lying between them. The CDR3 extends over 14 amino acids. The germline V gene encodes CDR1 SQVTM and CDR2 ANQGSEA. The CDR3 region has the DNA TGCAGCGTTGAAGATCCTGGACAGTACTATGGCTACACCTTC. Its translation: CSVEDPGQYYGYTF. The full variable domain, in which reference TRBV29-1 and TRBJ1-2 provide the parts outside the CDR3, is SAVISQKPSRDICQRGTSLTIQCQVDSQVTMMFWYRQQPGQSLTLIATANQGSEATYESGFVIDKFPISRPNLTFSTLTVSNMSPEDSSIYLCSVEDPGQYYGYTFGSGTRLTVV.

The chain carries TRBV5-1 and TRBJ1-5; D perhaps matches TRBD1 (6 bases). Germline V gene sequence: CDR1 SGHRS, CDR2 YFSETQ. This CDR3 comprises 16 residues. The ends were cut back, 2 bases at V and 3 bases at J, with 15 bases in the middle. The CDR3 bases are TGCGCCAGCAGCTTAGAACCGGGACACAACAATCAGCCCCAGCATTTT. Its protein is CASSLEPGHNNQPQHF.

The chain combines TRBV7-3 with TRBJ2-5, with D perhaps matching TRBD2 (6 bases). CDR1 and CDR2 from the germline V gene are SGHTA and FQGTGA. This CDR3 region has 14 residues. Trimming cost V 4 bases and J 2 bases, with 11 bases left between them. The CDR3 protein is CASSWGLGQETQYF. The CDR3 DNA is TGTGCCAGCAGCTGGGGACTGGGACAAGAGACCCAGTACTTC.

The CDR3 DNA sequence: TGTGCCAGCAGTTCCGCCCGGAGGCGGGGCGGTTACTATGGCTACACCTTC. Translation gives CASSSARRRGGYYGYTF. This chain links TRBV28 with TRBJ1-2, with D perhaps TRBD1 (5 bases). Germline V CDR1 and CDR2: MDHEN, SYDVKM. CDR3 length equals 17 residues. The V gene lost 4 bases and the J gene lost 3 bases, with 21 bases spanning the gap.

The chain has TRBV7-9 and TRBJ2-7, with D possibly being TRBD2 (6 bases). This CDR3 spans 14 amino acids. Germline CDR1 is SEHNR and CDR2 is FQNEAQ (reference sequence). V was pared by 4 bases and J by 2 bases, with 12 bases between. CDR3 nucleotide sequence: TGTGCCAGCAGCTCCCCGGCGGGGCCCTACGAGCAGTACTTC. It specifies CASSSPAGPYEQYF.

The chain uses TRBV2 and TRBJ1-2; 9 nucleotides line up with TRBD1. CDR1 SNHLY and CDR2 FYNNEI come from the germline V gene. This CDR3 region has 13 residues. V was clipped by 9 bases and J by 8 bases; unmatched bases: 10. In nucleotides, the CDR3 is TGTGCCAGAGCCGGGACAGGGATTCGAGGCTACACCTTC. Amino acids: CARAGTGIRGYTF.

The chain couples TRBV7-3 to TRBJ2-2; TRBD2 agrees at 10 bases. The CDR3 extends over 15 amino acids. Unmatched junction bases numbered 3, after V lost 2 bases and J lost 6 bases. Germline values: CDR1 SGHTA, CDR2 FQGTGA. CDR3 sequence reads: CASSLFSGGAGELFF. The CDR3 DNA reads as TGTGCCAGCAGCTTATTCAGCGGGGGGGCCGGGGAGCTGTTTTTT.

The chain is built from TRBV15 and TRBJ2-7; D is perhaps TRBD2 (6 bases). V lost 3 bases, J lost 5 bases, and 20 bases lay in between. CDR1 and CDR2 from the germline V gene are LNHNV and YYDKDF (reference sequence). The CDR3 loop spans 16 amino acids. CDR3 sequence (DNA): TGTGCCACCAGCAGTCACCAGGGACTCCGGAGCCACGAGCAGTACTTC. Translating gives CATSSHQGLRSHEQYF.

The chain has TRBV28 and TRBJ1-2; D remains unclear. CDR3 length: 15 residues. In germline, CDR1 is MDHEN, CDR2 SYDVKM. Trimming stripped 5 bases from V and 0 bases from J, with 13 bases between. CDR3 coding DNA: TGTGCCAGCAGTGTGTTGAGGGCAGCTAACTATGGCTACACCTTC. Amino acid sequence: CASSVLRAANYGYTF.

This clone occurred once. The V call is TRBV5-6, the J call TRBJ1-1, with TRBD1 matching over 7 bases. This CDR3 is built from 13 residues. The germline gives CDR1 SGHDT, CDR2 YYEEEE. V lost 3 bases, J lost 4 bases, and 3 bases stayed unmatched. This chain's CDR3 is CASSSRDSTEAFF. CDR3 sequence (DNA): TGTGCCAGCAGCTCTCGGGACAGCACTGAAGCTTTCTTT.

The V call is TRBV7-6, the J call TRBJ1-4; possible D gene TRBD1, 6 bases. CDR1 is SGHVS and CDR2 is FNYEAQ in the germline V gene. The CDR3 spans 13 residues. Trimming pared 4 bases from V and 6 bases from J, leaving 9 bases between. The CDR3 spells CASSSRGDEKLFF. CDR3 DNA: TGTGCCAGCAGCTCCAGGGGAGATGAAAAACTGTTTTTT.

This chain links TRBV7-3 with TRBJ2-3, with D perhaps TRBD2 (6 bases). Germline lookup yields CDR1 SGHTA and CDR2 FQGTGA. CDR3 size: 14 residues. V was pared by 3 bases and J by 1 base, with 8 bases between. The CDR3 DNA sequence: TGTGCCAGCAGCTTCGGGGGAGGCACAGATACGCAGTATTTT. This sequence encodes CASSFGGGTDTQYF. Supplemented by reference TRBV7-3 and TRBJ2-3, the full variable domain reads GAGVSQTPSNKVTEKGKYVELRCDPISGHTALYWYRQSLGQGPEFLIYFQGTGAADDSGLPNDRFFAVRPEGSVSTLKIQRTERGDSAVYLCASSFGGGTDTQYFGPGTRLTVL.

This clone appeared once. The chain links TRBV19 to TRBJ2-5; D might be TRBD1 (6 bases). The CDR3 is 16 amino acids. V lost 4 bases to trimming and J lost 5 bases, with 20 bases between them. CDR1 is LNHDA and CDR2 is SQIVND in the germline V gene (reference sequence). The CDR3 coding sequence is TGTGCCAGTAGTAGGGGGTGGAACAGGGTGAAGGAGACCCAGTACTTC. The encoded protein is CASSRGWNRVKETQYF. Complete variable domain (other parts from reference TRBV19 and TRBJ2-5): DGGITQSPKYLFRKEGQNVTLSCEQNLNHDAMYWYRQDPGQGLRLIYYSQIVNDFQKGDIAEGYSVSREKKESFPLTVTSAQKNPTAFYLCASSRGWNRVKETQYFGPGTRLLVL.

CDR3 region: CAIRTPGYEQYF. The CDR3 nucleotides read TGTGCCATAAGGACACCAGGATACGAGCAGTACTTC. V usage is TRBV10-3 and J usage is TRBJ2-7, with D possibly matching TRBD1 (5 bases). The CDR3 runs 12 residues. Trimming pared 9 bases from V and 4 bases from J, leaving 13 bases between. Germline CDR1 ENHRY, CDR2 SYGVKD.

V and J are TRBV6-6 and TRBJ1-1; D remains unclear. The CDR3 has 14 amino acids. The V gene lost 0 bases and the J gene lost 4 bases, with 9 bases spanning the gap. CDR1 and CDR2 (germline): MNHNY, SVGAGI (reference sequence). CDR3 region: CASSYSTAGTEAFF. The CDR3 DNA reads as TGTGCCAGCAGTTACTCGACGGCGGGCACTGAAGCTTTCTTT.

This clone was seen a single time. The CDR3: CASSQGGYTGELFF. CDR3 bases: TGCGCCAGCAGCCAAGGTGGCTACACCGGGGAGCTGTTTTTT. The chain uses TRBV4-1 and TRBJ2-2, with D unresolved. Trimming pared 1 base from V and 3 bases from J, leaving 6 bases between. Germline-derived CDR1 and CDR2 are MGHRA and YSYEKL. This CDR3 has 14 residues.

Of note for this clone: Just one base apart from a much larger clone, this may be a read error. The chain employs TRBV4-2 and TRBJ2-5; 8 bases fit TRBD2. The germline V gene encodes CDR1 LGHNA and CDR2 YNFKEQ. V gave up 0 bases and J gave up 1 base; unmatched junction bases: 1. The CDR3 consists of 15 residues. The CDR3 sequence is CASSQDRGGQETQYF. DNA for the CDR3: TGTGCCAGCAGCCAAGATCGGGGGGGCCAAGAGACCCAGTACTTC.

The chain combines TRBV6-1 with TRBJ1-4; 9 bases match TRBD1. This CDR3 region has 14 residues. From germline, CDR1 is MNHNS and CDR2 SASEGT. The V segment lost 3 bases and the J segment 8 bases; nucleotides outside the gene matches: 4. The CDR3 nucleotides read TGTGCCAGCAGTGAGGGACAGGGAGGAGAAAAACTGTTTTTT. Amino acid sequence: CASSEGQGGEKLFF.

This clone was seen once. The genes are TRBV15 and TRBJ2-3; tentative D call: TRBD2 (5 bases). The CDR3 is made up of 18 amino acids. The V gene lost 0 bases and the J gene lost 2 bases, with 18 bases spanning the gap. Germline V gene data show CDR1 as LNHNV and CDR2 as YYDKDF (reference sequence). The DNA of the CDR3 is TGTGCCACCAGCAGAGATTCGTGGGAAGGGAGTTCCACAGATACGCAGTATTTT. Protein sequence: CATSRDSWEGSSTDTQYF.

The V gene is TRBV7-3, the J gene TRBJ2-1, with 14 nucleotides matching TRBD2. CDR3 length equals 16 residues. The V segment lost 5 bases and the J segment 8 bases; nucleotides outside the gene matches: 8. Per the germline V gene, CDR1 is SGHTA and CDR2 is FQGTGA. The CDR3 loop is CASSVTSGGGSDEQFF. Written as DNA, the CDR3 is TGTGCCAGCAGCGTGACTAGCGGGGGGGGCTCGGATGAGCAGTTCTTC.

The chain joins TRBV19 to TRBJ1-3; the D gene is possibly TRBD1 (5 bases). Trimming left V 8 bases short and J 3 bases short, with 11 bases between. CDR3 length: 13 residues. From germline, CDR1 is LNHDA and CDR2 SQIVND (reference sequence). This chain's CDR3 is CASGVGRGNTIYF. The CDR3 DNA sequence: TGTGCCAGTGGGGTGGGGCGTGGAAACACCATATATTTT.

The chain carries TRBV30 and TRBJ2-3, with TRBD2 matching 8 bases. With V trimmed by 8 bases and J by 0 bases, 13 bases remained unmatched. CDR3 length equals 16 residues. The germline V gene encodes CDR1 GTSNPN and CDR2 SVGIG (reference sequence). The CDR3 DNA follows: TGTGCCCGACAGGTTCGGGGGGGCCTTAGCACAGATACGCAGTATTTT. Protein: CARQVRGGLSTDTQYF.